What follows are 7 T cell receptor beta chains derived from one specimen sequenced in a study of CD8 T cells in Susac syndrome. An input of about 0.45 to 1 ug of RNA was subjected to reverse transcription using random hexamers. Each CDR3 protein is one row after TCRdb ran MiXCR on the immunoSEQ multiplex PCR reads. The table shows approximately 190,000 distinct CDR3 sequences, with 90% to 95% occurring only once. Sequenced: CD4+ T cells from PBMCs. Receptors originate from a human donor with multiple sclerosis.

This chain connects TRBV18 to TRBJ2-1, with a weak D call TRBD2 (6 bases). Trimming shortened V by 9 bases and J by 5 bases, and 14 bases separated the two germline ends. Germline CDR1 is KGHSH and CDR2 is LQKENI. The CDR3 covers 13 residues. The CDR3 reads CASRDRGNNEQFF. The DNA of the CDR3 is TGTGCCAGTCGAGACCGGGGGAACAATGAGCAGTTCTTC. Filled out from reference TRBV18 and TRBJ2-1, the complete variable domain reads NAGVMQNPRHLVRRRGQEARLRCSPMKGHSHVYWYRQLPEEGLKFMVYLQKENIIDESGMPKERFSAEFPKEGPSILRIQQVVRGDSAAYFCASRDRGNNEQFFGPGTRLTVL.

The rearrangement uses TRBV3-1 and TRBJ2-1; D perhaps matches TRBD1 (6 bases). The CDR3 totals 11 residues. The germline CDR1 and CDR2 sequences are LGHDT and YNNKEL (reference sequence). The V end lost 5 bases, the J end lost 15 bases, and 14 bases lay between the germline ends. The CDR3 loop is CASSTGTMPFF. CDR3 nucleotide sequence: TGTGCCAGCAGCACCGGGACAATGCCGTTCTTC.

The genes are TRBV29-1 and TRBJ2-7; D is possibly TRBD1 (5 bases). The germline V gene encodes CDR1 SQVTM and CDR2 ANQGSEA. This CDR3 has 10 residues. V lost 7 bases to trimming and J lost 6 bases, with 10 bases between them. CDR3 in DNA: TGCAGCGGACGGCAGGGCGAGCAGTACTTC. Translation gives CSGRQGEQYF.

The chain links TRBV12-3 or TRBV12-4 to TRBJ1-2; a possible D gene is TRBD1 (5 bases). There are 13 residues in the CDR3. V lost 2 bases and J 6 bases, leaving 10 bases between the germline ends. In DNA form, the CDR3 reads TGTGCCAGCAGTTTAACAGGAGAGGATGGCTACACCTTC. Its protein product is CASSLTGEDGYTF.

The chain uses TRBV15 and TRBJ2-1; 10 bases map to TRBD2. From germline, CDR1 is LNHNV and CDR2 YYDKDF (reference sequence). V lost 1 base, J lost 4 bases, and 10 bases stayed unmatched. The CDR3 consists of 18 residues. The CDR3 loop reads CATSRASGGTATYNEQFF. For the CDR3, the DNA is TGTGCCACCAGCAGAGCTAGCGGGGGAACAGCTACTTACAATGAGCAGTTCTTC.

This sequence joins TRBV3-1 and TRBJ2-7; TRBD1 might be the D (5 bases). This CDR3 has 15 residues. The ends were cut back, 3 bases at V and 3 bases at J, with 15 bases in the middle. Germline V lookup: CDR1 LGHDT, CDR2 YNNKEL (reference sequence). CDR3 amino acids: CASSQASGHLYEQYF. CDR3 DNA: TGTGCCAGCAGCCAGGCTTCCGGACACCTCTACGAGCAGTACTTC.

The chain joins TRBV29-1 to TRBJ2-5; D call uncertain. The CDR3 spans 13 residues. Trimming removed 3 bases from V and 1 base from J, with 9 bases in between. The germline V gene has CDR1 SQVTM and CDR2 ANQGSEA. CDR3 DNA: TGCAGCGTTGATTACCGCAGCCAAGAGACCCAGTACTTC. Its protein is CSVDYRSQETQYF.